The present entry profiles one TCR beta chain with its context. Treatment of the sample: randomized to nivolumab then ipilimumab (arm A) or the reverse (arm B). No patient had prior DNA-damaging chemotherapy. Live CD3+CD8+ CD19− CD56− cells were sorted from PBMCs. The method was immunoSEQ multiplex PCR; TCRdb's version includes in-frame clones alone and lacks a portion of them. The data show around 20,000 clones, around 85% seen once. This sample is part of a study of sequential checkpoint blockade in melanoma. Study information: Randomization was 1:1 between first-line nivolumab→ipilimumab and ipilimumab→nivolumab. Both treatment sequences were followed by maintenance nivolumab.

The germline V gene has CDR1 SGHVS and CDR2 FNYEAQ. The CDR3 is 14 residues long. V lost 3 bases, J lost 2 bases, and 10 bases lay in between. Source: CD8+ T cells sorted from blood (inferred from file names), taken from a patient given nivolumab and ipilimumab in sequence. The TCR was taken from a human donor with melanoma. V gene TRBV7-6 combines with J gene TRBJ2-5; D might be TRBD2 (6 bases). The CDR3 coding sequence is TGTGCCAGCAGCTTGGGGGGATCTCAAGAGACCCAGTACTTC. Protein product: CASSLGGSQETQYF. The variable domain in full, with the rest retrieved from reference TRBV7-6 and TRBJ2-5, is GAGVSQSPRYKVTKRGQDVALRCDPISGHVSLYWYRQALGQGPEFLTYFNYEAQQDKSGLPNDRFSAERPEGSISTLTIQRTEQRDSAMYRCASSLGGSQETQYFGPGTRLLVL.